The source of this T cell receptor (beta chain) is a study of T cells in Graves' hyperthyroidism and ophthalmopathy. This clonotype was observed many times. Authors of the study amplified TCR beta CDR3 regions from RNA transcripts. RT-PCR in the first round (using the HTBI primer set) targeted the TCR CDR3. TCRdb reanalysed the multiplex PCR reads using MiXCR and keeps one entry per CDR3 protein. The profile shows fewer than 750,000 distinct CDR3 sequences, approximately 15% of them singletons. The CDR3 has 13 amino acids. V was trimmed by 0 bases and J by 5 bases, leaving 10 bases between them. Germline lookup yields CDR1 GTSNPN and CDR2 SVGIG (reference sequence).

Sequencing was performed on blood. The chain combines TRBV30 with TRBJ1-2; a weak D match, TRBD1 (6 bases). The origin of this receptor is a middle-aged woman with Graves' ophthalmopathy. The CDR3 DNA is TGTGCCTGGAGTGTACAGGGTTTATATGGCTACACCTTC. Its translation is CAWSVQGLYGYTF.